A selection of T cell receptor beta chains follows, all from one sample in a study of control samples from healthy donors and cancer patients. Generated by immunoSEQ multiplex PCR, the TCRdb table keeps only in-frame clones and is missing some. Among roughly 86,000 clones listed, around nine tenths were seen once. The sample taken for sequencing was blood. The receptors here all came from a woman between 18 and 30 years old in good health. The conserved cysteine and the conserved F or W are not part of the CDR3 here.

v_gene,j_gene,CDR3aa
TRBV6-5,TRBJ1-1,ASINEDFRGVAF
TRBV3-1/TRBV3-2,TRBJ2-2,ASSLNTGELF
TRBV5-5,TRBJ2-6,ASSTYSGANVLT
TRBV7-3,TRBJ1-1,ANRGARTEAF
TRBV3-1/TRBV3-2,TRBJ2-7,ASSQDRVDPYEQY
TRBV5-6,TRBJ2-5,ASNFFQQGRETQY
TRBV5-1,TRBJ1-6,ASRSTSGTSDSPLH
TRBV27,TRBJ1-4,ASSPAGFNEKLF
TRBV12-3/TRBV12-4,TRBJ1-2,ASSLHRDYGYT
TRBV13,TRBJ2-7,ASSLQGLTYEQY
TRBV6-1,TRBJ2-3,ASSERFVTGASTDTQY
TRBV7-9,TRBJ2-5,ASSLGVKTQY
TRBV5-8,TRBJ2-3,ASSRQGDTDTQY
TRBV19,TRBJ2-7,ASSRSGGTYEQY
TRBV5-1,TRBJ1-6,ASSWTVASPLH